The 17 T cell receptor beta chains listed next were all sequenced from one sample in a study of blood T cell repertoires in COVID-19. Libraries were prepared by immunoSEQ multiplex PCR; TCRdb keeps only in-frame clonotypes and omits some of them. Of approximately 140,000 clones in the sample, around 85% were seen once. Sequences were obtained from peripheral blood. These receptors were taken from a man in his sixties or seventies with acute or convalescent COVID-19.

The chain has TRBV5-1 and TRBJ1-4; D might be TRBD1 (5 bases). V was pared by 0 bases and J by 10 bases, with 16 bases between. Germline V gene data show CDR1 as SGHRS and CDR2 as YFSETQ. The CDR3 is made up of 15 amino acids. This chain's CDR3 is CASSLEGTGGGKLFF. CDR3 DNA sequence: TGCGCCAGCAGCTTGGAGGGGACCGGGGGAGGAAAACTGTTTTTT.

The chain recombines TRBV7-8 with TRBJ1-3; 10 nucleotides line up with TRBD1. The trim removed 5 bases at V and 9 bases at J, leaving 7 bases unmatched. This CDR3 is built from 14 residues. The germline CDR1 and CDR2 sequences are SGHVS and FQNEAQ. CDR3: CASSVGTGEVTIYF. CDR3 DNA sequence: TGTGCCAGCAGCGTCGGGACAGGGGAGGTCACCATATATTTT.

This clone was recorded a few times. This chain connects TRBV20-1 to TRBJ2-1; 14 bases agree with TRBD2. CDR3 length: 17 residues. Trimming took 3 bases from V and 7 from J; bases not matched to a gene: 11. Per germline, CDR1 DFQATT and CDR2 SNEGSKA (reference sequence). The DNA of the CDR3 is TGCAGTGCTAGTGGGCCGGGACTAGCGGGAGTGAGGAATGAGCAGTTCTTC. Translation gives CSASGPGLAGVRNEQFF.

The chain couples TRBV27 to TRBJ1-6; 7 nucleotides agree with TRBD1. The CDR3 covers 15 residues. Germline assignment: CDR1 MNHEY and CDR2 SMNVEV (reference sequence). V gave up 3 bases and J gave up 9 bases; unmatched junction bases: 8. CDR3 sequence reads: CASSFRTGGSSPLHF. The CDR3 nucleotides read TGTGCCAGCAGTTTTCGGACAGGCGGCTCTTCACCCCTCCACTTT.

This clone has more than one count but fewer than ten. In DNA form, the CDR3 reads TGTGCCAGCAGCCGTCCGTGGGGGCGGACAGATACGCAGTATTTT. Its translation is CASSRPWGRTDTQYF. The rearrangement links TRBV7-2 to TRBJ2-3; possibly TRBD1 for D (6 bases). Looked up from germline, CDR1 is SGHTA and CDR2 is FQGNSA. The CDR3 runs 15 residues. V was clipped by 5 bases and J by 3 bases, with 15 bases between them.

The chain recombines TRBV5-1 with TRBJ1-1; D is unclear. Trimming stripped 3 bases from V and 3 bases from J, with 12 bases between. Germline CDR1 and CDR2: SGHRS and YFSETQ. The CDR3 covers 14 residues. The CDR3 loop reads CASSSHLGDTEAFF. The CDR3, as DNA: TGCGCCAGCAGCTCACATCTCGGGGACACTGAAGCTTTCTTT. The full variable domain, with the rest looked up from reference TRBV5-1 and TRBJ1-1, is KAGVTQTPRYLIKTRGQQVTLSCSPISGHRSVSWYQQTPGQGLQFLFEYFSETQRNKGNFPGRFSGRQFSNSRSEMNVSTLELGDSALYLCASSSHLGDTEAFFGQGTRLTVV.

The V call is TRBV24-1, the J call TRBJ2-1; 11 bases map to TRBD2. J lost 3 bases, V lost 5 bases, and 5 bases had no gene match. This CDR3 region has 16 residues. Germline CDR1 is KGHDR and CDR2 is SFDVKD. CDR3 sequence (DNA): TGTGCCACCAGTGCCGAGACTAGCGGGATCTACAATGAGCAGTTCTTC. This codes for CATSAETSGIYNEQFF.

Only one count was recorded for this clone. The rearrangement links TRBV19 to TRBJ2-3, with 10 bases aligning to TRBD2. This CDR3 comprises 17 residues. CDR1 and CDR2 from the germline V gene are LNHDA and SQIVND (reference sequence). J gave up 3 bases and V 5 bases, and 11 bases lay outside the gene matches. The CDR3 region is CASSPAGGSGRTDTQYF. The DNA of the CDR3 is TGTGCCAGTAGTCCCGCCGGGGGTAGCGGGAGGACAGATACGCAGTATTTT.

The chain has TRBV18 and TRBJ1-5, with 7 bases fitting TRBD1. The CDR3 contains 17 residues. V lost 3 bases to trimming and J lost 2 bases; unmatched junction nucleotides: 10. Germline V gene lookup returns CDR1 KGHSH and CDR2 LQKENI. CDR3 amino acids: CASSPLRTGGGNQPQHF. The CDR3 bases are TGTGCCAGCTCACCCCTAAGGACAGGAGGAGGCAATCAGCCCCAGCATTTT.

The CDR3 nucleotides are TGTGCCAGTAGTGATCAGGGAATCGGGGAGCTGTTTTTT. Residues: CASSDQGIGELFF. The rearrangement uses TRBV19 and TRBJ2-2, with D maybe TRBD1 (5 bases). Deletions cut 5 bases from V and 7 bases from J, with 11 bases between. The CDR3 is made up of 13 amino acids. CDR1 is LNHDA, CDR2 SQIVND, per germline (reference sequence).

In its sample, this clone was seen once. The chain joins TRBV27 to TRBJ2-3, with 7 bases that match TRBD2. The junction had 12 bases not matched to a gene; V was cut back by 3 bases and J by 3 bases. Germline lookup yields CDR1 MNHEY and CDR2 SMNVEV (reference sequence). This CDR3 region has 17 residues. As DNA, the CDR3 is TGTGCCAGCAGTTTCCTAGGTAGACTAGCAGGGACAGATACGCAGTATTTT. Translated, it gives CASSFLGRLAGTDTQYF.

The rearrangement joins TRBV19 to TRBJ2-5, with 7 bases fitting TRBD2. The J segment lost 0 bases and the V segment lost 1 base, leaving 5 bases of the junction unmatched. This CDR3 is 16 amino acids long. CDR1 and CDR2 (germline): LNHDA, SQIVND (reference sequence). This CDR3 is CASSIGTSAYQETQYF. The CDR3 DNA reads TGTGCCAGTAGTATAGGAACTAGCGCCTACCAAGAGACCCAGTACTTC. Full variable domain (missing parts from reference TRBV19 and TRBJ2-5): DGGITQSPKYLFRKEGQNVTLSCEQNLNHDAMYWYRQDPGQGLRLIYYSQIVNDFQKGDIAEGYSVSREKKESFPLTVTSAQKNPTAFYLCASSIGTSAYQETQYFGPGTRLLVL.

The chain has TRBV28 and TRBJ2-1, with a weak D call TRBD2 (6 bases). The germline V gene has CDR1 MDHEN and CDR2 SYDVKM. With 7 bases removed from V and 3 bases from J, the gap between germline ends came to 10 bases. The CDR3 has 13 amino acids. The CDR3 DNA reads as TGTGCCAGCACCCTGGACTACTACAATGAGCAGTTCTTC. This gives the protein CASTLDYYNEQFF. Complete variable domain (other parts from reference TRBV28 and TRBJ2-1): DVKVTQSSRYLVKRTGEKVFLECVQDMDHENMFWYRQDPGLGLRLIYFSYDVKMKEKGDIPEGYSVSREKKERFSLILESASTNQTSMYLCASTLDYYNEQFFGPGTRLTVL.

The chain couples TRBV10-3 to TRBJ2-1; possibly TRBD2 for D (6 bases). Germline values: CDR1 ENHRY, CDR2 SYGVKD. The CDR3 is 15 amino acids. V lost 7 bases to trimming and J lost 0 bases, with 13 bases between them. This CDR3 is CAIKGLQSSYNEQFF. In DNA, the CDR3 is TGTGCCATCAAGGGACTTCAGAGCTCCTACAATGAGCAGTTCTTC.

The chain combines TRBV5-1 with TRBJ2-1; TRBD1 might be the D (6 bases). The V gene's germline CDR1 is SGHRS and CDR2 YFSETQ. The CDR3 covers 16 residues. V was shortened by 0 bases and J by 5 bases, with 15 bases between the two germline ends. DNA of the CDR3: TGCGCCAGCAGCTTGGTCGGTCAGGGGTGGGACAATGAGCAGTTCTTC. This translates into CASSLVGQGWDNEQFF. Looking up the rest from reference TRBV5-1 and TRBJ2-1 gives the full variable domain: KAGVTQTPRYLIKTRGQQVTLSCSPISGHRSVSWYQQTPGQGLQFLFEYFSETQRNKGNFPGRFSGRQFSNSRSEMNVSTLELGDSALYLCASSLVGQGWDNEQFFGPGTRLTVL.

V and J are TRBV19 and TRBJ1-5; D might be TRBD1 (6 bases). Between the trimmed V and J ends, which lost 11 bases and 0 bases, there was a span of 17 bases. This CDR3 region has 15 residues. Germline CDR1 and CDR2: LNHDA and SQIVND (reference sequence). The CDR3 spells CAAKSDSNSNQPQHF. Here the CDR3 DNA reads TGTGCCGCAAAGTCGGACAGTAATAGCAATCAGCCCCAGCATTTT.

The chain carries TRBV6-4 and TRBJ2-1; D perhaps matches TRBD1 (9 bases). Per germline, CDR1 MRHNA and CDR2 SNTAGT. This CDR3 spans 19 amino acids. Trimming stripped 0 bases from V and 3 bases from J, with 21 bases between. Here the CDR3 reads CASSDSGTGLAGGYNEQFF. DNA for the CDR3: TGTGCCAGCAGTGACTCTGGGACAGGGCTCGCGGGAGGCTACAATGAGCAGTTCTTC.